Presented here are 2 T cell receptor beta chains from one specimen sequenced in a study of cytotoxic CD8 clonotypes in ibrutinib-treated CLL. Profiled with immunoSEQ multiplex PCR; TCRdb holds only in-frame clones, not every one. Of about 130,000 clones listed, 80% to 90% were seen once; the top ten hold 2.5% to 3.5%. Sequencing used PBMCs, obtained after 24 months of ibrutinib treatment. The origin of the receptors is a human donor with chronic lymphocytic leukemia.

The chain carries TRBV6-5 and TRBJ1-2; D may be TRBD1 (6 bases). CDR1 is MNHEY and CDR2 is SVGAGI in the germline V gene. Trimming pared 5 bases from V and 4 bases from J, leaving 14 bases between. This CDR3 is 14 amino acids long. The CDR3 DNA reads TGTGCCAGCAGTAACGGGGGCCCGCCCTATGGCTACACCTTC. Its translation is CASSNGGPPYGYTF.

This clone was counted a few times. This sequence joins TRBV19 and TRBJ1-6; maybe TRBD1 (5 bases). V was shortened by 5 bases and J by 8 bases, with 10 bases between the two germline ends. The CDR3 contains 13 residues. Per the germline V gene, CDR1 is LNHDA and CDR2 is SQIVND (reference sequence). The CDR3 region has the DNA TGTGCCAGTAGTGCGGGGGGATATTCACCCCTCCACTTT. It yields the protein CASSAGGYSPLHF.